The 9 T cell receptor beta chains listed next were all sequenced from one sample in a study of T cell responses to AZD1222 COVID-19 vaccine. The data were produced by immunoSEQ multiplex PCR, yet TCRdb's version contains in-frame clones alone and is incomplete. The sample holds around 200,000 clones, approximately 86% seen once. The input for sequencing was peripheral blood, taken on day 0 of AZD1222 vaccination. Receptors originate from an adult in good health.

The chain uses TRBV28 and TRBJ2-2; TRBD2 is a possible D gene (6 bases). CDR1 is MDHEN and CDR2 is SYDVKM in the germline V gene. V lost 3 bases to trimming and J lost 6 bases, with 8 bases between them. This CDR3 has 13 residues. In DNA form, the CDR3 reads TGTGCCAGCAGTTTCAGGAGGGCCGGGGAGCTGTTTTTT. As protein: CASSFRRAGELFF.

The chain is built from TRBV28 and TRBJ2-6, with 8 bases lining up with TRBD2. After removal of 1 base from V and 5 bases from J, the junction contained 4 bases not matched to a gene. Germline V gives CDR1 MDHEN, CDR2 SYDVKM. The length of the CDR3 is 16 residues. CDR3 loop: CASSLFGGDRANVLTF. CDR3 DNA: TGTGCCAGCAGTTTATTCGGGGGGGATCGGGCCAACGTCCTGACTTTC.

The chain has TRBV7-8 and TRBJ2-3, with D maybe TRBD2 (5 bases). The germline CDR1 and CDR2 sequences are SGHVS and FQNEAQ. This CDR3 contains 13 residues. Trimming pared 8 bases from V and 1 base from J, leaving 10 bases between. The CDR3 protein is CASLWGGTDTQYF. The CDR3 coding sequence is TGTGCCAGCCTTTGGGGAGGCACAGATACGCAGTATTTT.

The J gene is TRBJ2-1, the V gene TRBV9, with 12 nucleotides matching TRBD2. CDR3 length: 23 residues. Trimming took 3 bases from V and 0 from J; bases not matched to a gene: 22. The germline V gene encodes CDR1 SGDLS and CDR2 YYNGEE. In DNA form, the CDR3 reads TGTGCCAGCAGCGCACAGGGGACCCCCCTAGCGGGAGGGCCACAGAGCTCCTACAATGAGCAGTTCTTC. Translated: CASSAQGTPLAGGPQSSYNEQFF.

The V call is TRBV28, the J call TRBJ1-1, with D unclear. There are 11 residues in the CDR3. V gave up 3 bases and J gave up 8 bases, with 7 bases separating them. Germline CDR1 reads MDHEN; CDR2 reads SYDVKM. The CDR3 here is CASSLRSEAFF. In nucleotides, the CDR3 is TGTGCCAGCAGTTTGAGGTCCGAAGCTTTCTTT.

This chain uses TRBV10-1 with TRBJ2-2; D is unclear. The CDR3 extends over 14 amino acids. Germline CDR1 is WNHNN and CDR2 is SYGVQD (reference sequence). Deletions cut 4 bases from V and 0 bases from J, with 6 bases between. The CDR3 sequence: CASSGSPNTGELFF. DNA of the CDR3: TGCGCCAGCAGTGGCTCCCCGAACACCGGGGAGCTGTTTTTT.

The chain recombines TRBV19 with TRBJ2-6; D might be TRBD1 (6 bases). CDR1 and CDR2 from the germline V gene are LNHDA and SQIVND (reference sequence). V lost 2 bases to trimming and J lost 4 bases, with 9 bases between them. CDR3 size: 15 residues. The CDR3 nucleotides read TGTGCCAGTAGTATAACAGGGACCGGGGCCAACGTCCTGACTTTC. This codes for CASSITGTGANVLTF.

This sequence joins TRBV9 and TRBJ1-1; D not certain. This CDR3 is built from 14 residues. Deletions cut 3 bases from V and 0 bases from J, with 9 bases between. Germline loops: CDR1 SGDLS, CDR2 YYNGEE. The CDR3 DNA sequence: TGTGCCAGCAGCGCCAGTCAGCTGAACACTGAAGCTTTCTTT. This encodes CASSASQLNTEAFF.

This chain uses TRBV2 with TRBJ2-2, with no clear D. The CDR3 consists of 16 residues. Trimming took off 6 bases at V and 7 bases at J, with 21 bases between the two ends. Germline lookup yields CDR1 SNHLY and CDR2 FYNNEI. The CDR3 coding sequence is TGTGCCAGCAGCGGTGATGAGTGGCGACGTATCGGGGAGCTGTTTTTT. It translates to CASSGDEWRRIGELFF.